This record covers a single T cell receptor beta chain. The antigen is not known. The entry originates in a study of T cells after yellow fever vaccination. Study-level results: There was a possibility that FACS-sorted repertoires contained abundant clonotypes contaminating from the bulk population. Most clones from primary vaccination were detected again post-booster (almost 98% CD4, about 88% CD8). There was a small share of clonotypes that showed up in both the CD4 and CD8 compartments. Weaker, the secondary response peaked sooner, at day 5 versus 15.

MiXCR was run by TCRdb on the 5' RACE reads, yielding one entry per CDR3 protein. The data hold 250,000 or so distinct CDR3 sequences, with about 7% observed a single time. CDR3 length: 14 residues. Deletions cut 3 bases from V and 4 bases from J, with 12 bases between. From germline, CDR1 is ENHRY and CDR2 SYGVKD. The sequencing used CD4+ T cells sorted from PBMCs, collected 15 days after the yellow fever booster vaccination. The chain links TRBV10-3 to TRBJ1-2; D is possibly TRBD1 (5 bases). The TCR was taken from a man aged 25-45 years who received the YFV17D yellow fever vaccine. The CDR3 spells CAISERGGSYGYTF. As DNA, the CDR3 is TGTGCCATCAGTGAACGTGGGGGTAGCTATGGCTACACCTTC.